Listed here are 29 T cell receptor beta chains from one sample, sequenced in a study of blood T cell repertoires in COVID-19. Measured with immunoSEQ multiplex PCR; TCRdb has only the in-frame clones, and not every one. The sample holds tens of thousands of clones; 70% to 90% are singletons and the top ten take around 13%. Sequencing input: peripheral blood. These receptors came from a woman in her seventies with acute or convalescent COVID-19.

This chain links TRBV5-4 with TRBJ1-2; the D gene is possibly TRBD1 (5 bases). This CDR3 comprises 15 residues. Germline assignment: CDR1 SGHNT and CDR2 YYREEE (reference sequence). Trimming took 0 bases from V and 2 from J, leaving 11 bases between them. As DNA, the CDR3 is TGTGCCAGCAGCTTGGGTAGGCAGGGCAACTATGGCTACACCTTC. It codes for CASSLGRQGNYGYTF.

The chain has TRBV12-3 or TRBV12-4 and TRBJ2-1; D may be TRBD1 (6 bases). The V end was cut by 6 bases, the J end by 8 bases, with 11 bases between. This CDR3 is 12 amino acids long. CDR3 nucleotides: TGTGCCAGCAGGAGACCAGGGGATGAGCAGTTCTTC. This gives the protein CASRRPGDEQFF.

This sequence joins TRBV7-9 and TRBJ1-2; TRBD1 might be the D (6 bases). CDR1 and CDR2 from the germline V gene are SEHNR and FQNEAQ (reference sequence). V was pared by 1 base and J by 0 bases, with 15 bases between. CDR3 size: 17 residues. The CDR3 reads CASSLEHRDISNYGYTF. The CDR3 DNA sequence: TGTGCCAGCAGCTTAGAGCACCGGGACATCTCTAACTATGGCTACACCTTC.

This clone was seen a few times. The V call is TRBV3-1 (or the pseudogene TRBV3-2), the J call TRBJ1-2, with a tentative D call TRBD1 (5 bases). CDR3 length: 15 amino acids. Germline CDR1 and CDR2: LGHDT and YNNKEL (reference sequence). V dropped 3 bases and J dropped 5 bases, with 16 bases sitting between them. For the CDR3, the DNA is TGTGCCAGCAGCCACGGACATTCTTCGGATTATGGCTACACCTTC. This sequence encodes CASSHGHSSDYGYTF.

This chain connects TRBV21-1 to TRBJ2-1; TRBD2, the table's D call, was not compared with the DNA. TRBV21-1 is a known pseudogene. The CDR3 has 16 residues. In DNA, the CDR3 is TGTGCCCCTCACTGCGGGGGACTAGCGGAACACAATGAGCAGTTCTTC. This gives the protein CAPHCGGLAEHNEQFF.

This chain links TRBV10-3 with TRBJ2-1, with 12 bases matching TRBD2. This CDR3 is built from 17 residues. The trim removed 3 bases at V and 5 bases at J, leaving 8 bases unmatched. Germline CDR1 ENHRY, CDR2 SYGVKD. The CDR3 is CAISDGASGRGNNEQFF. In DNA form, the CDR3 reads TGTGCCATCAGTGATGGGGCTAGCGGGAGGGGGAACAATGAGCAGTTCTTC.

V gene TRBV5-4 combines with J gene TRBJ2-7, with D uncertain. The CDR3 extends over 15 amino acids. Trimming took off 0 bases at V and 6 bases at J, with 16 bases between the two ends. The germline V gene encodes CDR1 SGHNT and CDR2 YYREEE (reference sequence). As DNA, the CDR3 is TGTGCCAGCAGCTTGGCCTCCACTCCTTCGGGCGAGCAGTACGTC. Its translation is CASSLASTPSGEQYV.

V and J are TRBV24-1 and TRBJ2-7; perhaps TRBD1 as D (6 bases). CDR1 is KGHDR and CDR2 is SFDVKD in the germline V gene. CDR3 length: 13 amino acids. Trimming took off 7 bases at V and 4 bases at J, with 13 bases between the two ends. As DNA, the CDR3 is TGTGCCACCAGCGACCAGGGGAGTTACGAGCAGTACGTC. Amino acids: CATSDQGSYEQYV.

V usage is TRBV11-2 and J usage is TRBJ1-1; no definite D call. Germline V CDR1 and CDR2: SGHAT, FQNNGV. Between the trimmed V and J ends, which lost 7 bases and 4 bases, there was a span of 7 bases. This CDR3 comprises 11 residues. DNA for the CDR3: TGTGCCAGCACCTCTATCACTGAAGCTTTCTTT. This sequence encodes CASTSITEAFF.

The chain employs TRBV2 and TRBJ1-1; a weak D match, TRBD1 (6 bases). CDR3 size: 17 residues. V lost 2 bases and J lost 4, with 20 bases in between. Germline assignment: CDR1 SNHLY and CDR2 FYNNEI. The CDR3 nucleotides are TGTGCCAGCAGTGAAAGGGAACACAGGGTTGGCGGCACTGAAGCTTTCTTT. Its translation: CASSEREHRVGGTEAFF.

J is TRBJ2-4 and V is TRBV6-6, with TRBD1 matching over 7 bases. The CDR3 loop spans 15 amino acids. Germline lookup yields CDR1 MNHNY and CDR2 SVGAGI (reference sequence). J lost 1 base, V lost 5 bases, and 5 bases had no gene match. The CDR3 nucleotides read TGTGCCAGCAGTCTACAGGGGACGGCCAAAAACATTCAGTACTTC. It specifies CASSLQGTAKNIQYF.

The chain combines TRBV29-1 with TRBJ2-2; TRBD2 agrees at 16 bases. Trimming at V came to 6 bases and at J to 4 bases, leaving 8 bases not matched to a gene. Looked up from germline, CDR1 is SQVTM and CDR2 is ANQGSEA. The CDR3 has 17 residues. CDR3 loop: CSVHGTSGGASTGELFF. The CDR3 DNA reads TGCAGCGTCCACGGGACTAGCGGGGGGGCCAGCACCGGGGAGCTGTTTTTT.

This clone was seen a few times. J is TRBJ2-3 and V is TRBV11-3, with 11 bases aligning to TRBD2. In germline, CDR1 is SGHNT, CDR2 YENEEA. V was pared by 3 bases and J by 2 bases, with 4 bases of the junction left unmatched. The CDR3 contains 16 residues. The CDR3 DNA sequence: TGTGCCAGCAGCTTCAGACTAGCGGGAAACACAGATACGCAGTATTTT. Its translation: CASSFRLAGNTDTQYF.

J is TRBJ1-2 and V is TRBV5-1; TRBD1 agrees at 9 bases. Unmatched junction bases numbered 6, after V lost 0 bases and J lost 6 bases. The CDR3 is 15 amino acids. Germline V gives CDR1 SGHRS, CDR2 YFSETQ. CDR3 sequence (DNA): TGCGCCAGCAGCTTGGTATTGACAGGGGGAGATGGCTACACCTTC. Protein: CASSLVLTGGDGYTF.

The chain employs TRBV24-1 and TRBJ2-5; no definite D call. The V and J ends lost 9 bases and 1 base respectively, with 5 bases between them. The CDR3 length is 11 residues. Germline CDR1 is KGHDR and CDR2 is SFDVKD. Written as DNA, the CDR3 is TGTGCCACCCAGTTCCAAGAGACCCAGTACTTC. The encoded protein is CATQFQETQYF.

V usage is TRBV12-5 and J usage is TRBJ1-1; D is undetermined. CDR3 length: 16 amino acids. Germline assignment: CDR1 LGHNT and CDR2 FRNRAP. The V end lost 3 bases, the J end lost 1 base, and 15 bases lay between the germline ends. In DNA, the CDR3 is TGTGCTAGTGGTTTTGTGGCAGGTGGAACGAACACTGAAGCTTTCTTT. It specifies CASGFVAGGTNTEAFF.

This clone showed up just a few times. J is TRBJ1-2 and V is TRBV4-2, with TRBD1 matching over 7 bases. Germline-derived CDR1 and CDR2 are LGHNA and YNFKEQ. The V segment lost 0 bases and the J segment 4 bases; nucleotides outside the gene matches: 5. The CDR3 loop spans 15 amino acids. This chain's CDR3 is CASSQDQGVGYGYTF. The CDR3 DNA reads TGTGCCAGCAGCCAAGATCAGGGGGTGGGCTATGGCTACACCTTC.

The gene calls are TRBV28 and TRBJ1-1, with 11 bases aligning to TRBD1. The germline gives CDR1 MDHEN, CDR2 SYDVKM. J gave up 6 bases and V 3 bases, and 6 bases lay outside the gene matches. This CDR3 spans 15 amino acids. The CDR3 sequence is CASSFWTGGHSEAFF. Written as DNA, the CDR3 is TGTGCCAGCAGTTTTTGGACAGGGGGCCATTCTGAAGCTTTCTTT.

V usage is TRBV27 and J usage is TRBJ1-1, with D perhaps matching TRBD1 (5 bases). The germline V gene encodes CDR1 MNHEY and CDR2 SMNVEV (reference sequence). Trimming took off 5 bases at V and 5 bases at J, with 15 bases between the two ends. This CDR3 is built from 14 residues. The CDR3 nucleotides are TGTGCCAGCAGTCCGGCGGGGGGTTGGACTGAAGCTTTCTTT. Its translation: CASSPAGGWTEAFF.

The chain is built from TRBV3-1 (or the pseudogene TRBV3-2) and TRBJ1-1; 8 nucleotides line up with TRBD1. CDR1 is LGHDT, CDR2 YNNKEL, per germline (reference sequence). Unmatched junction bases numbered 7, after V lost 4 bases and J lost 6 bases. The CDR3 has 14 amino acids. In nucleotides, the CDR3 is TGTGCCAGCAGCCGCGGACAGGGCCGCGCTGAAGCTTTCTTT. This gives the protein CASSRGQGRAEAFF.

This rearrangement joins TRBV7-2 to TRBJ2-1; TRBD2 agrees at 11 bases. There are 14 residues in the CDR3. From germline, CDR1 is SGHTA and CDR2 FQGNSA. J lost 9 bases, V lost 5 bases, and 6 bases had no gene match. The CDR3 nucleotides are TGTGCCAGCAGCAGAATAGCGGGAGGGCCTGAGCAGTTCTTC. It codes for CASSRIAGGPEQFF. The full variable domain, in which reference TRBV7-2 and TRBJ2-1 provide the parts outside the CDR3, is GAGVSQSPSNKVTEKGKDVELRCDPISGHTALYWYRQSLGQGLEFLIYFQGNSAPDKSGLPSDRFSAERTGGSVSTLTIQRTQQEDSAVYLCASSRIAGGPEQFFGPGTRLTVL.

This clone was counted once. V gene TRBV27 combines with J gene TRBJ2-3, with TRBD2 matching 15 bases. The J segment lost 3 bases and the V segment lost 5 bases, leaving 6 bases of the junction unmatched. The CDR3 loop spans 17 amino acids. The germline gives CDR1 MNHEY, CDR2 SMNVEV (reference sequence). CDR3 region: CASSPRTSGGATDTQYF. CDR3 DNA: TGTGCCAGCAGTCCAAGGACTAGCGGGGGGGCAACAGATACGCAGTATTTT.

The rearrangement joins TRBV2 to TRBJ1-5, with D tentatively TRBD1 (5 bases). The ends were cut back, 4 bases at V and 6 bases at J, with 16 bases in the middle. The CDR3 runs 15 residues. Germline CDR1 reads SNHLY; CDR2 reads FYNNEI. The CDR3 DNA sequence: TGTGCCAGCAGTGTGGGGGGGGAGGGAGGTCAGCCCCAGCATTTT. Translating gives CASSVGGEGGQPQHF.

The V and J genes are TRBV19 and TRBJ2-3, with 10 bases aligning to TRBD1. The CDR3 loop spans 16 amino acids. After removal of 4 bases from V and 4 bases from J, the junction contained 8 bases not matched to a gene. Germline assignment: CDR1 LNHDA and CDR2 SQIVND (reference sequence). CDR3 DNA sequence: TGTGCCAGTAGTACGGGGGGGACAGGGGCAGCAGATACGCAGTATTTT. Its translation: CASSTGGTGAADTQYF.

This chain links TRBV11-2 with TRBJ2-1; TRBD2 matches 7 bases. The germline V gene encodes CDR1 SGHAT and CDR2 FQNNGV. The CDR3 has 15 amino acids. With 3 bases clipped from V and 9 bases from J, the junction kept 11 bases outside the gene matches. CDR3 nucleotide sequence: TGTGCCAGCAGCTTCCGCGGGACTACCCACGGTGAGCAGTTCTTC. Amino acid sequence: CASSFRGTTHGEQFF.

The chain has TRBV10-1 and TRBJ2-5, with 10 bases lining up with TRBD2. The germline V gene has CDR1 WNHNN and CDR2 SYGVQD (reference sequence). V shed 4 bases and J 4 bases; nucleotides not matched to a gene: 12. This CDR3 has 17 residues. CDR3 DNA: TGCGCCAGCAGTGCGGCTAGCGGGGGTCCGATGATAGAGACCCAGTACTTC. The encoded protein is CASSAASGGPMIETQYF.

V is TRBV29-1 and J is TRBJ1-2, with 7 bases fitting TRBD1. Germline-derived CDR1 and CDR2 are SQVTM and ANQGSEA. The CDR3 is 13 amino acids. The J segment lost 12 bases and the V segment lost 0 bases, leaving 10 bases of the junction unmatched. CDR3 nucleotide sequence: TGCAGCGTTGAAGACCCCGGGACAGCCTTCCACACCTTC. Residues: CSVEDPGTAFHTF.

The chain employs TRBV4-1 and TRBJ2-5; 10 positions agree with TRBD2. Trimming cost V 3 bases and J 2 bases; bases outside gene matches: 3. The germline gives CDR1 MGHRA, CDR2 YSYEKL. The CDR3 sequence is 15 residues long. CDR3 sequence (DNA): TGCGCCAGCAGCCAGAAACTAGCGGGGCAAGAGACCCAGTACTTC. It translates to CASSQKLAGQETQYF.

The chain combines TRBV5-1 with TRBJ2-1; TRBD1 matches 11 bases. Germline V gives CDR1 SGHRS, CDR2 YFSETQ. This CDR3 is built from 15 residues. Trimming cost V 1 base and J 8 bases; bases outside gene matches: 5. The CDR3 nucleotides are TGCGCCAGCAGCTTGTTAGGGACAGGGGGGCATGAGCAGTTCTTC. This codes for CASSLLGTGGHEQFF.